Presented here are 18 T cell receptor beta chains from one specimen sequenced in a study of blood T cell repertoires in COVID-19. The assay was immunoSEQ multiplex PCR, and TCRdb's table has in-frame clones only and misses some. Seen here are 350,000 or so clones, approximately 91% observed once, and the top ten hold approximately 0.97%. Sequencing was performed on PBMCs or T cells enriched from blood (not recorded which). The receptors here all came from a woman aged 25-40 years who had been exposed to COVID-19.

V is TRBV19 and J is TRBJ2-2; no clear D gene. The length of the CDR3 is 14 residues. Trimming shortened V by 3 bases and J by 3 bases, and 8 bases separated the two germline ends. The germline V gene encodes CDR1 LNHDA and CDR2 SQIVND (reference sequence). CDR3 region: CASSISVDTGELFF. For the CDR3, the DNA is TGTGCCAGTAGTATCTCGGTTGACACCGGGGAGCTGTTTTTT.

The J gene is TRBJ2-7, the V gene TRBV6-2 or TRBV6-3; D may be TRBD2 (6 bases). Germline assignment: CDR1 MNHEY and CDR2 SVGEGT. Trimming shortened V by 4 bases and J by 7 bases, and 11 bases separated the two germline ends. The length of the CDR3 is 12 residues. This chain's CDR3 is CASSSLAGEQYF. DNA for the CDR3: TGTGCCAGCAGTTCACTAGCTGGAGAGCAGTACTTC.

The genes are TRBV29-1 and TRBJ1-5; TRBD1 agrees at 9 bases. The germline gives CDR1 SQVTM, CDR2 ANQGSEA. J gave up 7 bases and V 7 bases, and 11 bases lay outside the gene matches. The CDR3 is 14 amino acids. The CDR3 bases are TGCAGCGCCTCGACAGGGGGAAGGGACCAGCCCCAGCATTTT. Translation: CSASTGGRDQPQHF.

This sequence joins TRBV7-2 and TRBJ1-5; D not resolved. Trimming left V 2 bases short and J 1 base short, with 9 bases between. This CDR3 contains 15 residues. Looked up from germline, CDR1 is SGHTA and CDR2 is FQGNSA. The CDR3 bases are TGTGCCAGCAGCTTATTGGGCCAAAGCAATCAGCCCCAGCATTTT. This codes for CASSLLGQSNQPQHF.

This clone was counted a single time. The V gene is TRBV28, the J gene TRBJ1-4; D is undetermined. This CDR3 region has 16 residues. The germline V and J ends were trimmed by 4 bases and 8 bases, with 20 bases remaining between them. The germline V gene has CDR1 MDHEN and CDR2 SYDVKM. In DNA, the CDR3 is TGTGCCAGCAGTTCCTCACTTCTCGCACCCTCCGAAAAACTGTTTTTT. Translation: CASSSSLLAPSEKLFF.

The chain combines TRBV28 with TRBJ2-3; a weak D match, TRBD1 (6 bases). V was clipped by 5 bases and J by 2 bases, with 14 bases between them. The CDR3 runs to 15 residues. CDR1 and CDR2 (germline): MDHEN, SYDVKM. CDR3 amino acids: CASSPGQNPTDTQYF. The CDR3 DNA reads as TGTGCCAGCAGTCCCGGACAGAACCCCACAGATACGCAGTATTTT.

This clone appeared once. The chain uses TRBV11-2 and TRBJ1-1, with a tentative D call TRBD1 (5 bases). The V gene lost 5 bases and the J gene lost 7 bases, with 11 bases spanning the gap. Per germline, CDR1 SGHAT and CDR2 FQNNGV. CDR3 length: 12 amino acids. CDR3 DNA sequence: TGTGCCAGCAGCAAGACGACAGTTGAAGCTTTCTTT. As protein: CASSKTTVEAFF.

This CDR3 reads CASSFGGQDFSQYF. CDR3 DNA sequence: TGTGCCAGCAGTTTTGGGGGACAGGACTTTTCGCAGTACTTC. This sequence joins TRBV27 and TRBJ2-7; 8 bases align to TRBD1. CDR3 length: 14 residues. Unmatched junction bases numbered 10, after V lost 3 bases and J lost 9 bases. In germline, CDR1 is MNHEY, CDR2 SMNVEV (reference sequence).

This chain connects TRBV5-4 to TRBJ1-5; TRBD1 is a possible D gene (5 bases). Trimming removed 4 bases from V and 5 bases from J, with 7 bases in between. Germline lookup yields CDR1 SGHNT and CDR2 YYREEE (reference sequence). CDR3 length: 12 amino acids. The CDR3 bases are TGTGCCAGCAGCACCAGGGATCAGCCCCAGCATTTT. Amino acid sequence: CASSTRDQPQHF.

CDR3 sequence: CASRPGQGVTGTQYF. The CDR3 nucleotides read TGCGCCAGCAGGCCAGGACAGGGGGTGACTGGGACCCAGTACTTC. V gene TRBV5-1 combines with J gene TRBJ2-5, with 10 nucleotides matching TRBD1. J gave up 7 bases and V 5 bases, and 11 bases lay outside the gene matches. The CDR3 is made up of 15 amino acids. Germline CDR1 is SGHRS and CDR2 is YFSETQ.

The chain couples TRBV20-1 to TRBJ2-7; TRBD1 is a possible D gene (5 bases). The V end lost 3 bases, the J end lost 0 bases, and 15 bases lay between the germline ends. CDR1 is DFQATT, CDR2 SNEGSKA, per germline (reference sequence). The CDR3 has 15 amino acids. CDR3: CSASRATVYSYEQYF. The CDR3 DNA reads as TGCAGTGCTAGTCGAGCGACAGTCTACTCCTACGAGCAGTACTTC.

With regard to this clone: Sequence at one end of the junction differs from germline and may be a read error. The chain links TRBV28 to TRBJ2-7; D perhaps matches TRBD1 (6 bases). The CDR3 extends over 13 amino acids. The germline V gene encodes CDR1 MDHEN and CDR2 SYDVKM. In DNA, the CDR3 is TGTGCCAGCAGTTTTAGTCTCTTGGACAGCCATTCCTTC. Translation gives CASSFSLLDSHSF.

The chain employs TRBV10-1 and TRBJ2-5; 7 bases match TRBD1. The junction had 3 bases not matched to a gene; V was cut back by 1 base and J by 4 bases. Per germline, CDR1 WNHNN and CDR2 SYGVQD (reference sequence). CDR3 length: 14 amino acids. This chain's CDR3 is CASSELGQRETQYF. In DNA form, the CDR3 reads TGCGCCAGCAGTGAGTTGGGACAGCGAGAGACCCAGTACTTC.

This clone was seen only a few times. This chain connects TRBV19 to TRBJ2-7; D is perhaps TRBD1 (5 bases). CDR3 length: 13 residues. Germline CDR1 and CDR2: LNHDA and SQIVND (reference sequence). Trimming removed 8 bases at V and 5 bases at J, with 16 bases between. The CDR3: CASQGSPIHEQYF. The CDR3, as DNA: TGTGCCAGTCAGGGCTCTCCTATCCACGAGCAGTACTTC.

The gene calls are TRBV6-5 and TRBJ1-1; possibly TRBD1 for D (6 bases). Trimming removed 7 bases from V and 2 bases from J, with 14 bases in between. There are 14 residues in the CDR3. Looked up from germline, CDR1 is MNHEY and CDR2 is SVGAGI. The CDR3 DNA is TGTGCCAGCACCGCGTGGACAGTAAACACTGAAGCTTTCTTT. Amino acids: CASTAWTVNTEAFF.

The CDR3 is CASSDRVRADSKLEAFF. CDR3 DNA: TGTGCCAGCAGTGACCGTGTCAGGGCCGACAGCAAACTTGAAGCTTTCTTT. The V and J genes are TRBV2 and TRBJ1-1, with a weak D call TRBD1 (5 bases). The ends were cut back, 3 bases at V and 7 bases at J, with 24 bases in the middle. The CDR3 has 17 amino acids. CDR1 and CDR2 from the germline V gene are SNHLY and FYNNEI.

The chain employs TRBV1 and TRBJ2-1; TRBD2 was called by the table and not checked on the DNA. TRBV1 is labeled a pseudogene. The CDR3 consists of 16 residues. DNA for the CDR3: TGCACCAGCAGCCACTCGGGACTAGCGCCTAGAGATGAGCAGTTCTTC. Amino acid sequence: CTSSHSGLAPRDEQFF.

CDR3 DNA: TGTGCCACCCATCAAGGACAGACCGCCTCCTACGAGCAGTACTTC. Protein: CATHQGQTASYEQYF. The genes are TRBV10-3 and TRBJ2-7, with D tentatively TRBD1 (6 bases). This CDR3 region has 15 residues. V lost 10 bases and J 0 bases, leaving 19 bases between the germline ends. CDR1 is ENHRY and CDR2 is SYGVKD in the germline V gene.